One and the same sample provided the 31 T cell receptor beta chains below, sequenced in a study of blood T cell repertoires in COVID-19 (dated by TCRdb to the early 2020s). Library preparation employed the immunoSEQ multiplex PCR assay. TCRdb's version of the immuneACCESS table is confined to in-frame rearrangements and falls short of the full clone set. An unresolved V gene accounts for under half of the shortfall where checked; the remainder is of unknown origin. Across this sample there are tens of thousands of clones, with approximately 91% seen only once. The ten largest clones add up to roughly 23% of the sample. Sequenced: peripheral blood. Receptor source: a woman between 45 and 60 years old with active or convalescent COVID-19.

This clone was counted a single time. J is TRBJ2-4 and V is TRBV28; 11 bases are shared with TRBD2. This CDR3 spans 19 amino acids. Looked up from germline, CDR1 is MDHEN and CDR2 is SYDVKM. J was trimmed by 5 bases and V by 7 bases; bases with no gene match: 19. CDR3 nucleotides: TGTGCCAGCACCTCGACCGATCTACTAGCGGGAGAGGCGGAAAACATTCAGTACTTC. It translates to CASTSTDLLAGEAENIQYF.

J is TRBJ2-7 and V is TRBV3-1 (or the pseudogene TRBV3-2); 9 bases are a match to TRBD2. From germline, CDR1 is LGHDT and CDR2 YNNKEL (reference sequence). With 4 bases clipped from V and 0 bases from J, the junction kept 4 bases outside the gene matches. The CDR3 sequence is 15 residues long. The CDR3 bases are TGTGCCAGCAGCCCGGGACTAGCTAGCTCCTACGAGCAGTACTTC. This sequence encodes CASSPGLASSYEQYF.

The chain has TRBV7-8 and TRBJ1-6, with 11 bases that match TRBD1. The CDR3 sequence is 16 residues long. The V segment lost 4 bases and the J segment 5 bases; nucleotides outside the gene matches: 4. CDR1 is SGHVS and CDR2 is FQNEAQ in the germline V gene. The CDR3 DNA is TGTGCCAGCAGCTCGGGACAGGGGGGTAATAATTCACCCCTCCACTTT. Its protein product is CASSSGQGGNNSPLHF.

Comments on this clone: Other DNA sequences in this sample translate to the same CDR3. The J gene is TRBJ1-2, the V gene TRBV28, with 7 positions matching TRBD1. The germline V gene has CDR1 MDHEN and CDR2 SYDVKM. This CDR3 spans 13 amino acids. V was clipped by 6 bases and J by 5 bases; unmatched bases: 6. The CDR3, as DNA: TGTGCCAGCAGCTCGGGACAGCTATATGGCTACACCTTC. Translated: CASSSGQLYGYTF.

The CDR3 loop is CASSYSGPGQGEAFF. Written as DNA, the CDR3 is TGTGCCAGCAGTTACTCGGGGCCGGGACAGGGTGAAGCTTTCTTT. The chain uses TRBV6-6 and TRBJ1-1; TRBD1 agrees at 9 bases. The germline V gene encodes CDR1 MNHNY and CDR2 SVGAGI (reference sequence). The CDR3 is made up of 15 amino acids. V shed 0 bases and J 7 bases; nucleotides not matched to a gene: 6.

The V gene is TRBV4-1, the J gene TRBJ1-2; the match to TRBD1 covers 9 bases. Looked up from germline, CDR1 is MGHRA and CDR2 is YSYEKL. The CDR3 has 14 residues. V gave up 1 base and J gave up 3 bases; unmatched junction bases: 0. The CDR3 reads CASSQGTGDYGYTF. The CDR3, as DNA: TGCGCCAGCAGCCAAGGGACAGGGGACTATGGCTACACCTTC.

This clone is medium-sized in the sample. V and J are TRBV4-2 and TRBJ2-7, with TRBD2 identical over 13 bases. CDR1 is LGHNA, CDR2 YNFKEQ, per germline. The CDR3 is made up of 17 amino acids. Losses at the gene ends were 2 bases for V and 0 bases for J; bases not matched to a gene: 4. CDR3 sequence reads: CASSQLWTSGSSYEQYF. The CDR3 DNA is TGTGCCAGCAGCCAACTTTGGACTAGCGGGAGCTCCTACGAGCAGTACTTC.

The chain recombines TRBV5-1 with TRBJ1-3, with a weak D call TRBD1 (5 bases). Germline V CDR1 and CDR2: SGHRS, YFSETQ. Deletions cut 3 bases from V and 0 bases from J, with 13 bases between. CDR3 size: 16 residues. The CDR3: CASSSRQISSGNTIYF. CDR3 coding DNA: TGCGCCAGCAGCTCGCGACAGATCAGCTCTGGAAACACCATATATTTT.

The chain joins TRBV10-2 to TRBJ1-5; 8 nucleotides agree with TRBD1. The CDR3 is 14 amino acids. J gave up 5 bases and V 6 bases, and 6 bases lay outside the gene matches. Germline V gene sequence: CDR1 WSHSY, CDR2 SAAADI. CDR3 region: CASSRSTGDQPQHF. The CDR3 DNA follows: TGCGCCAGCAGCCGGTCGACAGGGGATCAGCCCCAGCATTTT.

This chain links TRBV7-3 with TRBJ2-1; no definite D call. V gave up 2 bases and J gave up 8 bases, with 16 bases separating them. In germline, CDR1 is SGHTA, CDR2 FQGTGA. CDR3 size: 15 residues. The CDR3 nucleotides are TGTGCCAGCAGCTTACAACCATCACTTTTCGATGAGCAGTTCTTC. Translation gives CASSLQPSLFDEQFF.

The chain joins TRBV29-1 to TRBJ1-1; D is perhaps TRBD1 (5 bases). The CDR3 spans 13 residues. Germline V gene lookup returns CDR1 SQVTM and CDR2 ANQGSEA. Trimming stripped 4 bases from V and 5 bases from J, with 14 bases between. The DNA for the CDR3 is TGCAGCGTTGCATCAGGGCTTGAGACTGAAGCTTTCTTT. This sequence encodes CSVASGLETEAFF. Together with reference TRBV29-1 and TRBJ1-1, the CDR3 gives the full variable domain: SAVISQKPSRDICQRGTSLTIQCQVDSQVTMMFWYRQQPGQSLTLIATANQGSEATYESGFVIDKFPISRPNLTFSTLTVSNMSPEDSSIYLCSVASGLETEAFFGQGTRLTVV.

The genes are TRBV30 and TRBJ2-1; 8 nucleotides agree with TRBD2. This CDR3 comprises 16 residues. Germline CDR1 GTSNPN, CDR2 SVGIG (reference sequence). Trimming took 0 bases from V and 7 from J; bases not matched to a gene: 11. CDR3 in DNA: TGTGCCTGGAGTGTACGTCTCGGGAGGGCCGGGAATGAGCAGTTCTTC. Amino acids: CAWSVRLGRAGNEQFF.

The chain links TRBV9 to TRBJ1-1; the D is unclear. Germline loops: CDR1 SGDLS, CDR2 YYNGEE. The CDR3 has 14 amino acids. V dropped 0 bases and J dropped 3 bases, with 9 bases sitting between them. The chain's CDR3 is CASSVESGYTEAFF. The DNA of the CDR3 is TGTGCCAGCAGCGTAGAAAGCGGCTACACTGAAGCTTTCTTT.

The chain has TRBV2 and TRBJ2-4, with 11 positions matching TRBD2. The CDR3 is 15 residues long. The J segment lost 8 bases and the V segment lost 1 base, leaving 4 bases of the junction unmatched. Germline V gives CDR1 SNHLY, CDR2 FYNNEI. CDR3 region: CASSEEASGGHIQYF. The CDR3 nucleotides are TGTGCCAGCAGTGAAGAGGCTAGCGGGGGGCACATTCAGTACTTC.

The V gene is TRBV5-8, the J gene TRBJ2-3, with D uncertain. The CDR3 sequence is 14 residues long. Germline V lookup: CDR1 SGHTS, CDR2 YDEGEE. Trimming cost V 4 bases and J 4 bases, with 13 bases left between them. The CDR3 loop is CASSVRTSSDTQYF. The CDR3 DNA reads TGTGCCAGCAGCGTACGAACGAGTTCAGATACGCAGTATTTT.

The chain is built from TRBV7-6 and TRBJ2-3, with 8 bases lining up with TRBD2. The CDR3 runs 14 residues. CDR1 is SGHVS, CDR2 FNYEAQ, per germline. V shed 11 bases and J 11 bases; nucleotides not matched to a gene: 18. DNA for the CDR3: TGTGCCTCGGGATTAGGCAAGACGGGGACTAGGCAGTATTTT. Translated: CASGLGKTGTRQYF.

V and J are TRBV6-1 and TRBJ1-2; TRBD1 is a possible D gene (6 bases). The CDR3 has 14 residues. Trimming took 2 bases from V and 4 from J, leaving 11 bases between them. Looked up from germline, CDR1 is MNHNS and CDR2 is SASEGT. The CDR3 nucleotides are TGTGCCAGCAGTGAACGCAGGGGTGGCTATGGCTACACCTTC. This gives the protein CASSERRGGYGYTF.

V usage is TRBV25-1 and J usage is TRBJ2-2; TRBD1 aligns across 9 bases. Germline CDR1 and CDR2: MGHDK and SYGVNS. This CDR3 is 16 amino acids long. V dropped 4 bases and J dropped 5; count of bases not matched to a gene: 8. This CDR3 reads CASSATGGFGTGELFF. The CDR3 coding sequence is TGTGCCAGCAGTGCGACAGGGGGATTCGGGACCGGGGAGCTGTTTTTT.

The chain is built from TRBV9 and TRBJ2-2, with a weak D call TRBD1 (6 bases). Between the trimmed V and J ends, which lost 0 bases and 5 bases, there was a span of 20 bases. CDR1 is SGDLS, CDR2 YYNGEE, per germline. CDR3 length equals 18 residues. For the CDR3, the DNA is TGTGCCAGCAGCGTAGCTCAGTCAGGGGACGCACCGACCGGGGAGCTGTTTTTT. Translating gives CASSVAQSGDAPTGELFF.

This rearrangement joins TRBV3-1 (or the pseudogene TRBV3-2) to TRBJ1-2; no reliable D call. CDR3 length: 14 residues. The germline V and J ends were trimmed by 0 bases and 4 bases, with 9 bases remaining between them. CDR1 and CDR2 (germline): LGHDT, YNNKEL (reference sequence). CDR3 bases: TGTGCCAGCAGCCAAGATTCGACGGGCTATGGCTACACCTTC. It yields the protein CASSQDSTGYGYTF.

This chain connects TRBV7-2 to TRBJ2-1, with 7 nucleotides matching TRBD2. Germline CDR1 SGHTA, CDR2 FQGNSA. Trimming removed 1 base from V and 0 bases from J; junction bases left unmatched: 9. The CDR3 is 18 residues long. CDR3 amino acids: CASSLVALAVFSYNEQFF. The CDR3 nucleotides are TGTGCCAGCAGCTTAGTCGCGCTAGCGGTCTTCTCCTACAATGAGCAGTTCTTC.

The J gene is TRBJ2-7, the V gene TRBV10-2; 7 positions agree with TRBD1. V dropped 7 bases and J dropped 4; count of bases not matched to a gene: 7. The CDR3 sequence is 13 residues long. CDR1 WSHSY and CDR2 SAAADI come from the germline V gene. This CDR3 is CASNRDSRYEQYF. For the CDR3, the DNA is TGCGCCAGCAACCGGGACAGCCGATACGAGCAGTACTTC.

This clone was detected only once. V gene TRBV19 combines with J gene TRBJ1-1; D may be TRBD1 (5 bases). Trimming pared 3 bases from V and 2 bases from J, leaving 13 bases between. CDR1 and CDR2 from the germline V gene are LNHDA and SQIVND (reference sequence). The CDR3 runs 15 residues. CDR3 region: CASSMRRGDNTEAFF. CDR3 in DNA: TGTGCCAGTAGTATGAGGAGGGGCGACAACACTGAAGCTTTCTTT.

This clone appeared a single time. The CDR3 protein is CASSVGQGRAYGYTF. DNA for the CDR3: TGTGCCAGCAGCGTGGGACAGGGTCGGGCCTATGGCTACACCTTC. The chain has TRBV9 and TRBJ1-2; 9 bases are shared with TRBD1. The CDR3 sequence is 15 residues long. Germline values: CDR1 SGDLS, CDR2 YYNGEE. V was pared by 2 bases and J by 4 bases, with 6 bases of the junction left unmatched.

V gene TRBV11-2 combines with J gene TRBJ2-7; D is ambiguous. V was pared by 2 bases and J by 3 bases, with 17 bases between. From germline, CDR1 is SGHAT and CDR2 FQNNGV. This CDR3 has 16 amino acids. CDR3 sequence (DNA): TGTGCCAGCAGCTTACGCCGATCTCAGGATAACTACGAGCAGTACTTC. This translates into CASSLRRSQDNYEQYF.

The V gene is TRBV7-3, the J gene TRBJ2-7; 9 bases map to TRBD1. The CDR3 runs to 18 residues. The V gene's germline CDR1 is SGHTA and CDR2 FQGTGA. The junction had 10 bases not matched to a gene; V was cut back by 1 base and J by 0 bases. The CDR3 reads CASSLRGDRGASSYEQYF. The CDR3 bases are TGTGCCAGCAGCTTAAGAGGCGACAGGGGGGCAAGCTCCTACGAGCAGTACTTC.

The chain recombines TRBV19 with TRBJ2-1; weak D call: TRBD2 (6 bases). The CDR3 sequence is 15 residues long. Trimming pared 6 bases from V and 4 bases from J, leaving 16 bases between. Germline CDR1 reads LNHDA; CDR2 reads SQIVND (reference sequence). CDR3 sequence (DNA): TGTGCCAGTAGCCTTGGGCTAGCGCAGTACAATGAGCAGTTCTTC. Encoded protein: CASSLGLAQYNEQFF.

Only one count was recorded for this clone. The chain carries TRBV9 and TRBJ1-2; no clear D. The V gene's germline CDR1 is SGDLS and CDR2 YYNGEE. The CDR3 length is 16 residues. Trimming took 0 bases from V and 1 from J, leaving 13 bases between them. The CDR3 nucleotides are TGTGCCAGCAGCGTAGGAGGCAGTCCCAGTAACTATGGCTACACCTTC. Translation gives CASSVGGSPSNYGYTF.

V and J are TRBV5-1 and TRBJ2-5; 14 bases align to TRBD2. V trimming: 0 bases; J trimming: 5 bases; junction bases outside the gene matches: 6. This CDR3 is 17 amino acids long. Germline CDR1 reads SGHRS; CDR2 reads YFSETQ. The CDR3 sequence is CASSLGPGLAGVETQYF. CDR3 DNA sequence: TGCGCCAGCAGCTTGGGACCGGGACTAGCGGGAGTCGAGACCCAGTACTTC.

The CDR3 protein is CASSERGQSYYGYTF. For the CDR3, the DNA is TGTGCCAGCAGTGAAAGGGGGCAGAGCTACTATGGCTACACCTTC. J is TRBJ1-2 and V is TRBV2, with 7 bases identical to TRBD1. CDR1 is SNHLY, CDR2 FYNNEI, per germline. This CDR3 has 15 residues. The V segment lost 2 bases and the J segment 3 bases; nucleotides outside the gene matches: 6.

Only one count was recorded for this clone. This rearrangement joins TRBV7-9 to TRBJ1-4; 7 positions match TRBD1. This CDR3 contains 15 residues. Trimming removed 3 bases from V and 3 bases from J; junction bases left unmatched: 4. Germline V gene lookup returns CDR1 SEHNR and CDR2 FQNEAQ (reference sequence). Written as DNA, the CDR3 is TGTGCCAGCAGCTTTTACAGGGGAGCTAATGAAAAACTGTTTTTT. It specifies CASSFYRGANEKLFF. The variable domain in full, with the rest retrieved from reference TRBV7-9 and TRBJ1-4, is DTGVSQNPRHKITKRGQNVTFRCDPISEHNRLYWYRQTLGQGPEFLTYFQNEAQLEKSRLLSDRFSAERPKGSFSTLEIQRTEQGDSAMYLCASSFYRGANEKLFFGSGTQLSVL.